Below are 16 T cell receptor beta chains sequenced from a single sample in a study of blood T cell repertoires in COVID-19. Generated by immunoSEQ multiplex PCR, the TCRdb table keeps only in-frame clones and is missing some. The sample yields fewer than 400,000 clones, roughly 86% seen once. The material sequenced was peripheral blood. Receptors originate from a woman aged 30 to 39 with COVID-19, enrolled during active disease.

V usage is TRBV7-2 and J usage is TRBJ1-3; TRBD1 is a possible D gene (5 bases). Germline assignment: CDR1 SGHTA and CDR2 FQGNSA. The germline V and J ends were trimmed by 5 bases and 1 base, with 12 bases remaining between them. The CDR3 loop spans 15 amino acids. In DNA form, the CDR3 reads TGTGCCAGCAGCGCCCCGTGGACATCTGGAAACACCATATATTTT. It encodes CASSAPWTSGNTIYF.

The rearrangement links TRBV12-3 or TRBV12-4 to TRBJ2-2; D is ambiguous. CDR3 size: 13 residues. V was pared by 3 bases and J by 5 bases, with 7 bases between. The CDR3: CASSLRVTGELFF. The CDR3 bases are TGTGCCAGCAGTTTGCGCGTAACCGGGGAGCTGTTTTTT.

The rearrangement uses TRBV9 and TRBJ2-2, with D possibly matching TRBD1 (6 bases). The V gene's germline CDR1 is SGDLS and CDR2 YYNGEE. The CDR3 runs to 17 residues. Trimming took 3 bases from V and 0 from J, leaving 15 bases between them. CDR3 loop: CASSGEGQLANTGELFF. The CDR3 DNA follows: TGTGCCAGCAGCGGAGAAGGACAGCTCGCGAACACCGGGGAGCTGTTTTTT.

This clone was counted once. DNA for the CDR3: TGTGCCACCGGAGGGGCATCCTATAATTCACCCCTCCACTTT. This translates into CATGGASYNSPLHF. J is TRBJ1-6 and V is TRBV15, with a weak D call TRBD1 (5 bases). With 8 bases removed from V and 1 base from J, the gap between germline ends came to 9 bases. Germline V lookup: CDR1 LNHNV, CDR2 YYDKDF (reference sequence). This CDR3 contains 14 residues.

The gene calls are TRBV13 and TRBJ1-1, with D perhaps TRBD1 (6 bases). This CDR3 comprises 15 residues. Germline V gene lookup returns CDR1 PRHDT and CDR2 FYEKMQ (reference sequence). The V and J ends lost 0 bases and 3 bases respectively, with 11 bases between them. The CDR3 sequence is CASSLGLGAYTEAFF. CDR3 nucleotide sequence: TGTGCCAGCAGCTTAGGTTTGGGGGCTTACACTGAAGCTTTCTTT.

The chain employs TRBV5-4 and TRBJ2-3, with 7 bases lining up with TRBD2. V trimming: 2 bases; J trimming: 3 bases; junction bases outside the gene matches: 3. Germline values: CDR1 SGHNT, CDR2 YYREEE (reference sequence). There are 14 residues in the CDR3. CDR3 DNA: TGTGCCAGCAGCTTAGCGGGGCTGACAGATACGCAGTATTTT. Protein: CASSLAGLTDTQYF.

This clone came up once. V gene TRBV4-2 combines with J gene TRBJ1-1; no definite D call. The CDR3 sequence is 13 residues long. Germline V lookup: CDR1 LGHNA, CDR2 YNFKEQ. Trimming left V 4 bases short and J 1 base short, with 7 bases between. In DNA, the CDR3 is TGTGCCAGCAGCCTGGCCGCGAACACTGAAGCTTTCTTT. Its protein is CASSLAANTEAFF.

The V call is TRBV10-3, the J call TRBJ2-7, with a possible D match to TRBD1 (5 bases). The CDR3 covers 13 residues. Germline lookup yields CDR1 ENHRY and CDR2 SYGVKD. The germline V and J ends were trimmed by 2 bases and 1 base, with 6 bases remaining between them. The CDR3 DNA sequence: TGTGCCATCAGTGAGAGGGGTTCCTACGAGCAGTACTTC. Translating it yields CAISERGSYEQYF.

CDR3 region: CASTEAETQYF. As DNA, the CDR3 is TGTGCCAGCACCGAAGCGGAGACCCAGTACTTC. The genes are TRBV6-6 and TRBJ2-5; D uncertain. The CDR3 extends over 11 amino acids. V lost 7 bases and J lost 5, with 8 bases in between. The V gene's germline CDR1 is MNHNY and CDR2 SVGAGI (reference sequence).

The chain couples TRBV18 to TRBJ1-4; a weak D match, TRBD1 (6 bases). Per the germline V gene, CDR1 is KGHSH and CDR2 is LQKENI. Trimming took off 8 bases at V and 3 bases at J, with 16 bases between the two ends. This CDR3 comprises 15 residues. The CDR3 sequence: CASDAEGVSNEKLFF. For the CDR3, the DNA is TGTGCCAGCGATGCAGAGGGGGTATCTAATGAAAAACTGTTTTTT.

The chain has TRBV15 and TRBJ2-2, with TRBD1 matching 7 bases. This CDR3 has 15 residues. V shed 6 bases, J shed 6 bases, and the junction held 10 bases outside the gene matches. Germline loops: CDR1 LNHNV, CDR2 YYDKDF (reference sequence). The CDR3 spells CATRKTGFDPGELFF. The CDR3 nucleotides are TGTGCCACCAGAAAGACAGGGTTTGATCCCGGGGAGCTGTTTTTT.

The J gene is TRBJ2-3, the V gene TRBV7-9; D gene uncertain. CDR3 size: 14 residues. Trimming took 7 bases from V and 0 from J, leaving 11 bases between them. Germline CDR1 reads SEHNR; CDR2 reads FQNEAQ (reference sequence). Here the CDR3 DNA reads TGTGCCAGCACCGGCACAGAGAGCACAGATACGCAGTATTTT. Residues: CASTGTESTDTQYF. Drawing the rest from reference TRBV7-9 and TRBJ2-3, the complete variable domain is DTGVSQNPRHKITKRGQNVTFRCDPISEHNRLYWYRQTLGQGPEFLTYFQNEAQLEKSRLLSDRFSAERPKGSFSTLEIQRTEQGDSAMYLCASTGTESTDTQYFGPGTRLTVL.

J is TRBJ1-1 and V is TRBV12-3 or TRBV12-4; D gene uncertain. Trimming took off 6 bases at V and 8 bases at J, with 13 bases between the two ends. This CDR3 has 12 residues. Written as DNA, the CDR3 is TGTGCCAGCAGAACACTGACACTGGAAGCTTTCTTT. Translating gives CASRTLTLEAFF.

The V gene is TRBV19, the J gene TRBJ1-1; D gene uncertain. Trimming took 7 bases from V and 4 from J, leaving 13 bases between them. The CDR3 runs to 13 residues. Germline V gene lookup returns CDR1 LNHDA and CDR2 SQIVND (reference sequence). The CDR3 region has the DNA TGTGCCAGTATTCCGATGACTGGCACTGAAGCTTTCTTT. It encodes CASIPMTGTEAFF.

The rearrangement links TRBV7-9 to TRBJ1-2, with TRBD1 identical over 7 bases. CDR3 length equals 14 residues. The V and J ends lost 5 bases and 3 bases, in that order; junction bases with no gene match: 6. From germline, CDR1 is SEHNR and CDR2 FQNEAQ (reference sequence). The CDR3 sequence: CASSPRTGDYGYTF. The DNA for the CDR3 is TGTGCCAGCAGCCCACGAACAGGGGACTATGGCTACACCTTC.

This sequence joins TRBV5-4 and TRBJ2-3; D not certain. From germline, CDR1 is SGHNT and CDR2 YYREEE (reference sequence). Trimming pared 4 bases from V and 0 bases from J, leaving 12 bases between. The CDR3 is made up of 15 amino acids. DNA of the CDR3: TGTGCCAGCAGCCCCACGCTTACTAGCACAGATACGCAGTATTTT. Translation gives CASSPTLTSTDTQYF.